These T cell receptor beta chains were read from a single sample in a study of Ad26.COV2.S vaccination and SARS-CoV-2 variants. The method was immunoSEQ multiplex PCR; TCRdb's version includes in-frame clones alone and lacks a portion of them. This table holds under 550,000 clones, 90% found once. The sequences come from peripheral blood, collected in a trial of Ad26.COV2.S vaccine versus placebo. These receptors came from a person aged 18-60 years who received the Ad26.COV2.S COVID-19 vaccine or a placebo. The CDR3 runs from the conserved cysteine through the conserved F or W. D genes are given only for firm matches.

TRBD1,TRBV7-9,CASSLASGTGNGYGYTF
-,TRBV29-1,CSVGPTGNEQFF
TRBD2,TRBV3-1/TRBV3-2,CASSQGLTSGKETQYF
-,TRBV5-6,CASGSTSLPAYNEQFF
TRBD2,TRBV10-3,CAISEGTSYEQYF
TRBD1,TRBV6-2/TRBV6-3,CASSYTLPGQGLYEQYF
-,TRBV3-1/TRBV3-2,CASSQVLGNEQFF
-,TRBV3-1/TRBV3-2,CASSQGPPAGGPQHF
-,TRBV28,CASSLPRLSAGELFF
-,TRBV6-2/TRBV6-3,CASSYLGTTYEQYF
-,TRBV2,CASWGDNEQFF
-,TRBV7-9,CASSSRGVEETQYF
TRBD2,TRBV10-3,CAIARLAGALYEQYF
-,TRBV6-2/TRBV6-3,CASSYPTRGELFF
-,TRBV4-1,CASSQGWGSGWLETQYF
TRBD2,TRBV6-2/TRBV6-3,CASSTGTSGRGISYNEQFF
-,TRBV7-6,CASSLGVGVGYEQYF
-,TRBV21-1,CASRLRGSGRARSYNEQFF
-,TRBV11-2,CASSLTDSNQPQHF
TRBD2,TRBV29-1,CSVEDYGTSGSYEQYF
-,TRBV7-2,CASSLLTGYEQYF
TRBD1,TRBV11-2,CASSRTPTGIPYNEQFF
-,TRBV6-1,CASREGGTASTDTQYF
TRBD2,TRBV7-3,CASSSLAGTNTGELFF
-,TRBV29-1,CSVEGQDTGYEQYF
-,TRBV7-9,CASSLDGGNSNQPQHF
-,TRBV27,CASSPGSGRNYGYTF
-,TRBV6-5,CASSTPTANYGYTF
-,TRBV12-1,CASSFGTSGRYEQYF
-,TRBV19,CASTGRSGVNEQFF
-,TRBV9,CASSVELGAYNEQFF
TRBD1,TRBV14,CASSQIQGPQETQYF
-,TRBV3-1/TRBV3-2,CASSASGVETQYF
-,TRBV5-6,CASSQFDIHNSPLHF
-,TRBV5-5,CASSLGPGGTSYEQYF
TRBD1,TRBV11-1,CASSADREEQFF
-,TRBV9,CASTPYGSLNTGELFF
-,TRBV24-1,CATSDPRGEIYGYTF